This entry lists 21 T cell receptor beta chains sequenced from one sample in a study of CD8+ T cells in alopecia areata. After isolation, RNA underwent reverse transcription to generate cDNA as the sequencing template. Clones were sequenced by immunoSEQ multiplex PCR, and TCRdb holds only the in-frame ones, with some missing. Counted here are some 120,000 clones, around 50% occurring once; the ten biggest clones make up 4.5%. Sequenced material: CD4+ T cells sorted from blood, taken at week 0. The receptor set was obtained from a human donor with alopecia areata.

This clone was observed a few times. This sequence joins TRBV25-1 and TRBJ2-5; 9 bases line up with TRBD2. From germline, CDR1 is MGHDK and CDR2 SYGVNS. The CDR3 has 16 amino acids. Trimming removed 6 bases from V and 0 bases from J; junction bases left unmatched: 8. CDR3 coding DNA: TGTGCCAGCAGGCCGAGGGCTAGCGGGAACCAAGAGACCCAGTACTTC. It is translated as CASRPRASGNQETQYF.

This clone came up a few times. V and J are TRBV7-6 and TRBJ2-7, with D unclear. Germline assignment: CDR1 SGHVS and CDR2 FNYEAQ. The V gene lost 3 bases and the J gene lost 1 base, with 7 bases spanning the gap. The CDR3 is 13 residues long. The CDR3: CASSFQRSYEQYF. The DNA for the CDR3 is TGTGCCAGCAGCTTCCAACGTTCCTACGAGCAGTACTTC. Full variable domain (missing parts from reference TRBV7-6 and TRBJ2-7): GAGVSQSPRYKVTKRGQDVALRCDPISGHVSLYWYRQALGQGPEFLTYFNYEAQQDKSGLPNDRFSAERPEGSISTLTIQRTEQRDSAMYRCASSFQRSYEQYFGPGTRLTVT.

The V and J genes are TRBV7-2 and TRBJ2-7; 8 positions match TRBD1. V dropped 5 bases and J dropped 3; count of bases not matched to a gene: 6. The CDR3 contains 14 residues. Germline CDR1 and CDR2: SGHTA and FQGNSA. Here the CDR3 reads CASSVTGGGYEQYF. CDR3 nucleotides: TGTGCCAGCAGCGTTACAGGGGGTGGCTACGAGCAGTACTTC. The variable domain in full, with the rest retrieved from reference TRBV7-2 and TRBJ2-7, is GAGVSQSPSNKVTEKGKDVELRCDPISGHTALYWYRQSLGQGLEFLIYFQGNSAPDKSGLPSDRFSAERTGGSVSTLTIQRTQQEDSAVYLCASSVTGGGYEQYFGPGTRLTVT.

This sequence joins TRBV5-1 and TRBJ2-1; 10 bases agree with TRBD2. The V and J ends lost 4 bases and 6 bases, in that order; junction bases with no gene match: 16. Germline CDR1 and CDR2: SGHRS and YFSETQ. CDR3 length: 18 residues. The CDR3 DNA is TGCGCCAGCAGCACGCCTAGCGGGGGCTCTTTGGTCGGCAATGAGCAGTTCTTC. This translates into CASSTPSGGSLVGNEQFF.

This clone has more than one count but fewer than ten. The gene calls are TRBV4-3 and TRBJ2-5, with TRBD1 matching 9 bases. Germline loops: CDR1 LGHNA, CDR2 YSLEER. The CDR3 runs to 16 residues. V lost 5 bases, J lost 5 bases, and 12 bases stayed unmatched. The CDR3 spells CASSSNLYRGQETQYF. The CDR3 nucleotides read TGCGCCAGCAGCTCAAACCTCTACAGGGGGCAGGAGACCCAGTACTTC.

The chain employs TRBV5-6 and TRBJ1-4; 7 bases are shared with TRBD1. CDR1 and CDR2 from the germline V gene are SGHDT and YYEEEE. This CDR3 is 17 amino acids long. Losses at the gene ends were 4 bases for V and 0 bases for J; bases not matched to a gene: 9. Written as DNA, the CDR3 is TGTGCCAGCAGCCGCCGAGGGGGCTCGACAACTAATGAAAAACTGTTTTTT. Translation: CASSRRGGSTTNEKLFF.

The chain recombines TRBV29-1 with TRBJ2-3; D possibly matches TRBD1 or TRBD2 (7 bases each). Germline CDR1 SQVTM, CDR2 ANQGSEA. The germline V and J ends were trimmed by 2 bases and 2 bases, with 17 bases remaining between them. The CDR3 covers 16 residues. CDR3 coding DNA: TGCAGCGTTGAATCTGGCAGGGGGGGATTCACAGATACGCAGTATTTT. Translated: CSVESGRGGFTDTQYF.

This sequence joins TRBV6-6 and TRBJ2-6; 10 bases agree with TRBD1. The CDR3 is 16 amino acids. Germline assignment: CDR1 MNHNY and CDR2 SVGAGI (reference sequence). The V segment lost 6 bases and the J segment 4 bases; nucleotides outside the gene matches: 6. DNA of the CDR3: TGTGCCAGCAGAAGGGACAGGGGATCAGGGGCCAACGTCCTGACTTTC. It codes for CASRRDRGSGANVLTF.

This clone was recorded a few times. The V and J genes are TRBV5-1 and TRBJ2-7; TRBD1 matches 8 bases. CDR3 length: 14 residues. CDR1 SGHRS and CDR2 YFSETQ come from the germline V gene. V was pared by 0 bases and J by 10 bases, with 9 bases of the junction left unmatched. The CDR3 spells CASSLEQGESEQYF. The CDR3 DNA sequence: TGCGCCAGCAGCTTGGAACAGGGGGAAAGCGAACAGTACTTC.

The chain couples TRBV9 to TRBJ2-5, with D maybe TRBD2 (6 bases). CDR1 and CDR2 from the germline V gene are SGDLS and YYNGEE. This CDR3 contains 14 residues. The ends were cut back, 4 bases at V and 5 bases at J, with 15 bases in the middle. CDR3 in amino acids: CASSPGTARETQYF. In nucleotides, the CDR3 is TGTGCCAGCAGCCCCGGGACTGCAAGGGAGACCCAGTACTTC.

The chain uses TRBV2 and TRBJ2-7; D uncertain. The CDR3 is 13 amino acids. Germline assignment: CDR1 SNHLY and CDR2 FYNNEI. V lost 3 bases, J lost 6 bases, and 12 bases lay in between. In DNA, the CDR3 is TGTGCCAGCAGTGACTTGATCACCCTCGAGCAGTACTTC. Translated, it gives CASSDLITLEQYF. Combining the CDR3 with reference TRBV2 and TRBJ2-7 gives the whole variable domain EPEVTQTPSHQVTQMGQEVILRCVPISNHLYFYWYRQILGQKVEFLVSFYNNEISEKSEIFDDQFSVERPDGSNFTLKIRSTKLEDSAMYFCASSDLITLEQYFGPGTRLTVT.

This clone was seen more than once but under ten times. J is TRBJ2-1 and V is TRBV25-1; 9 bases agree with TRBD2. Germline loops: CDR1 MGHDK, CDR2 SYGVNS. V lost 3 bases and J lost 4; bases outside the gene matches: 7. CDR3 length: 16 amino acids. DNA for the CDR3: TGTGCCAGCAGTGACCGCGGGAGGGCCACATACAATGAGCAGTTCTTC. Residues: CASSDRGRATYNEQFF.

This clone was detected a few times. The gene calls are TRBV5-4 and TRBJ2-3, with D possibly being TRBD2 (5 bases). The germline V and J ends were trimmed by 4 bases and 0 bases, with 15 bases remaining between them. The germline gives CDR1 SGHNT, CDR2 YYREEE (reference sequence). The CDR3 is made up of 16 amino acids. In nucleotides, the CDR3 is TGTGCCAGCAGCCGAGCTCGGACGGGAAGCACAGATACGCAGTATTTT. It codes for CASSRARTGSTDTQYF.

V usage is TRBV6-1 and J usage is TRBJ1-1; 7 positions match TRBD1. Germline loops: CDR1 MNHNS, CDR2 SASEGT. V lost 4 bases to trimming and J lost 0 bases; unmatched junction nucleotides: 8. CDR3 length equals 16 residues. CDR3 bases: TGTGCCAGCAGTGGGTTCAGGGGGATCATGAACACTGAAGCTTTCTTT. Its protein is CASSGFRGIMNTEAFF.

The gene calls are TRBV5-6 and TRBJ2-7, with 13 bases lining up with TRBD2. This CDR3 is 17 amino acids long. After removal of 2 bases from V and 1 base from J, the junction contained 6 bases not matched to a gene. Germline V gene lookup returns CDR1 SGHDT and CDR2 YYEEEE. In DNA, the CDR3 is TGTGCCAGCAGCTTCCCCCGACTAGCGGGAGGATCCTACGAGCAGTACTTC. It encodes CASSFPRLAGGSYEQYF. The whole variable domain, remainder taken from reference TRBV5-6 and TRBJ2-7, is DAGVTQSPTHLIKTRGQQVTLRCSPKSGHDTVSWYQQALGQGPQFIFQYYEEEERQRGNFPDRFSGHQFPNYSSELNVNALLLGDSALYLCASSFPRLAGGSYEQYFGPGTRLTVT.

The CDR3 here is CASSSDFSYEQYF. CDR3 sequence (DNA): TGTGCCAGCAGCTCCGACTTCTCCTACGAGCAGTACTTC. V gene TRBV7-9 combines with J gene TRBJ2-7; D unclear. The CDR3 is made up of 13 amino acids. The V gene lost 4 bases and the J gene lost 0 bases, with 7 bases spanning the gap. Germline CDR1 reads SEHNR; CDR2 reads FQNEAQ (reference sequence).

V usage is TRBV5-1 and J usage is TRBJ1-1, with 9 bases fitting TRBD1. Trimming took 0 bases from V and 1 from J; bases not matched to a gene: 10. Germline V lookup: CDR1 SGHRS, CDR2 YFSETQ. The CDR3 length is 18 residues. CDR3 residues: CASSLGRGDRDRNTEAFF. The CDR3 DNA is TGCGCCAGCAGCTTGGGTCGGGGGGACAGGGACCGGAACACTGAAGCTTTCTTT.

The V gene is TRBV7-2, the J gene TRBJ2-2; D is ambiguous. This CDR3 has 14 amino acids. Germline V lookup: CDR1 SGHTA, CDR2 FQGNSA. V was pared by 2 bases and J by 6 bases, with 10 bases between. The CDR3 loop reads CASSLTSASGELFF. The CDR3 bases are TGTGCCAGCAGCTTAACATCGGCGTCCGGGGAGCTGTTTTTT.

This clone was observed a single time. CDR3 region: CASSMDRGQSPLHF. The CDR3 DNA sequence: TGTGCCAGCAGCATGGACAGGGGGCAATCACCCCTCCACTTT. The V gene is TRBV7-2, the J gene TRBJ1-6; TRBD1 aligns across 11 bases. The CDR3 covers 14 residues. Per germline, CDR1 SGHTA and CDR2 FQGNSA. V was clipped by 5 bases and J by 10 bases; unmatched bases: 4.

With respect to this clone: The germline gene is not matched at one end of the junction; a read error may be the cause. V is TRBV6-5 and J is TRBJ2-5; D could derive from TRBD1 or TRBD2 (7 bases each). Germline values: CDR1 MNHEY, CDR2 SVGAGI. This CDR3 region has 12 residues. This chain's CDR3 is CASSRRQGGAHF. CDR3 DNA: TGTGCCAGCAGCCGTCGTCAGGGGGGGGCTCACTTC.

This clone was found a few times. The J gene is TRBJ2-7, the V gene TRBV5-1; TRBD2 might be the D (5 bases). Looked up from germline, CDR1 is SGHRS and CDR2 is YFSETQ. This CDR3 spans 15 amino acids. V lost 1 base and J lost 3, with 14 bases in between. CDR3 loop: CASSLRGGGIYEQYF. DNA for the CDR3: TGCGCCAGCAGCTTGAGAGGTGGAGGTATCTACGAGCAGTACTTC.